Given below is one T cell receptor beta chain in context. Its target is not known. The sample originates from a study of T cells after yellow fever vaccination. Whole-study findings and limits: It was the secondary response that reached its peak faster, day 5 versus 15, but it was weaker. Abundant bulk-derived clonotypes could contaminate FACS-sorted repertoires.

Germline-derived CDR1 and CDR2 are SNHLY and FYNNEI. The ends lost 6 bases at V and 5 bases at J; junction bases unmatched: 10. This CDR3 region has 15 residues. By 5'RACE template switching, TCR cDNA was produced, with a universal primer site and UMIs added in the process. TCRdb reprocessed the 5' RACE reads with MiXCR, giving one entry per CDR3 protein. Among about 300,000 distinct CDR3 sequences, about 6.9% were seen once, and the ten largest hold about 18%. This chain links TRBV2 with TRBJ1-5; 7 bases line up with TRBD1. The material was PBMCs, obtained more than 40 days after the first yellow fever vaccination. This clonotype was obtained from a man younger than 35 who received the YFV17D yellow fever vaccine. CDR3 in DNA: TGTGCCAGCAGCAGGGGGACATCGGTCCATCAGCCCCAGCATTTT. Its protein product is CASSRGTSVHQPQHF. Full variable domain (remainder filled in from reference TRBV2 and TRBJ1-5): EPEVTQTPSHQVTQMGQEVILRCVPISNHLYFYWYRQILGQKVEFLVSFYNNEISEKSEIFDDQFSVERPDGSNFTLKIRSTKLEDSAMYFCASSRGTSVHQPQHFGDGTRLSIL.